Listed below are T cell receptor beta chains from one sample, sequenced in a study of blood T cell repertoires in COVID-19. Generated by immunoSEQ multiplex PCR, the TCRdb table keeps only in-frame clones and is missing some. The data show over 250,000 clones, 75% to 90% seen once. Sequenced input: peripheral blood. These receptor sequences come from a woman in her sixties or seventies with acute or convalescent COVID-19. Both conserved end residues are part of each CDR3. The D gene is left open where the match is weak. Clone size, where shown, is once, few, many, or a class for clones that have expanded.

TRBD1 TRBJ1-1 TRBV19 NA CASSPRDRLNTEAFF TGTGCCAGTAGTCCCCGGGACAGGCTGAACACTGAAGCTTTCTTT
NA TRBJ1-6 TRBV30 NA CAWRGKIRGSPLHF TGTGCCTGGAGGGGTAAGATTCGAGGGTCACCCCTCCACTTT
TRBD1 TRBJ1-2 TRBV7-2 few CASSVGTGPSYGYTF TGTGCCAGCAGCGTCGGGACAGGCCCTTCCTATGGCTACACCTTC
TRBD1 TRBJ1-2 TRBV5-4 NA CASSLDRGGQGYTF TGTGCCAGCAGTTTGGACAGGGGTGGCCAGGGCTACACCTTC
TRBD1 TRBJ1-2 TRBV7-3 NA CASSYTGGSGYTF TGTGCCAGCAGCTATACAGGGGGGTCCGGCTACACCTTC
NA TRBJ1-2 TRBV10-1 NA CARLGPPEKIGYTF TGCGCCAGACTAGGACCGCCCGAGAAGATTGGCTACACCTTC
TRBD1 TRBJ2-3 TRBV12-5 NA CASGLGQPTDTQYF TGTGCTAGTGGTCTGGGACAGCCCACAGATACGCAGTATTTT
NA TRBJ2-7 TRBV4-1 NA CASSLPYGEQYF TGCGCCAGCAGCTTACCCTACGGCGAGCAGTACTTC
NA TRBJ2-4 TRBV15 NA CATSRGVVRGQNIQYF TGTGCCACCAGCAGAGGGGTCGTCAGGGGCCAAAACATTCAGTACTTC
NA TRBJ1-1 TRBV6-1 NA CASSEIWGEVYMNTEAFF TGTGCCAGCAGTGAAATTTGGGGGGAAGTTTACATGAACACTGAAGCTTTCTTT
TRBD2 TRBJ2-7 TRBV5-4 NA CASSPTGGGQYEQYF TGTGCCAGCAGCCCAACCGGGGGGGGGCAATACGAGCAGTACTTC
NA TRBJ1-1 TRBV5-5 NA CASSFSVNTEAFF TGTGCCAGCAGCTTTTCGGTGAACACTGAAGCTTTCTTT
NA TRBJ2-3 TRBV19 NA CASSIRVTGTYSTDTQYF TGTGCCAGTAGTATACGGGTTACGGGAACCTATAGCACAGATACGCAGTATTTT
NA TRBJ1-4 TRBV7-9 NA CASSGFAAGLNEKLFF TGTGCCAGCAGTGGATTCGCGGCGGGGTTAAATGAAAAACTGTTTTTT
TRBD1 TRBJ2-3 TRBV2 NA CASSGGTGTGESDTQYF TGTGCCAGCAGCGGGGGGACCGGGACAGGGGAGTCAGATACGCAGTATTTT
NA TRBJ1-6 TRBV3-1/TRBV3-2 NA CASSRSWGDPYNSPLHF TGTGCCAGCAGCCGAAGCTGGGGGGACCCCTATAATTCACCCCTCCACTTT
NA TRBJ1-2 TRBV12-3/TRBV12-4 NA CASSSGAYGYTF TGTGCCAGCAGTTCGGGAGCCTATGGCTACACCTTC
NA TRBJ1-5 TRBV2 once CASSPARQRTDQPQHF TGTGCCAGCAGCCCGGCGAGACAGAGAACCGATCAGCCCCAGCATTTT
NA TRBJ2-2 TRBV4-2 once CASSQDPPAGTPGELFF TGTGCCAGCAGCCAAGACCCCCCCGCGGGAACACCGGGGGAGCTGTTTTTT
NA TRBJ1-5 TRBV5-5 NA CASSWGGDGNQPQHF TGTGCCAGCAGCTGGGGGGGCGATGGCAATCAGCCCCAGCATTTT
NA TRBJ2-7 TRBV12-3/TRBV12-4 NA CASSFRRDSEQYF TGTGCCAGCAGTTTTCGGCGGGACAGCGAGCAGTACTTC
TRBD1 TRBJ1-5 TRBV7-9 NA CASSLGGTGGNQPQHF TGTGCCAGCAGCTTAGGCGGGACAGGGGGCAATCAGCCCCAGCATTTT
NA TRBJ2-1 TRBV4-1 NA CASSQVVQVPNEQFF TGCGCCAGCAGCCAAGTGGTACAGGTCCCCAATGAGCAGTTCTTC
TRBD2 TRBJ2-3 TRBV19 NA CASSNLAGAADTQYF TGTGCCAGTAGCAACCTAGCGGGGGCAGCAGATACGCAGTATTTT
NA TRBJ1-6 TRBV28 NA CASSIPRGTYNSPLHF TGTGCCAGCAGTATTCCCAGGGGCACCTATAATTCACCCCTCCACTTT
TRBD1 TRBJ1-6 TRBV3-1/TRBV3-2 NA CASSQRTGYNSPLHF TGTGCCAGCAGCCAAAGGACAGGCTATAATTCACCCCTCCACTTT
TRBD1 TRBJ2-3 TRBV5-4 NA CASSVDRARADTQYF TGTGCCAGCAGCGTGGACAGGGCGAGGGCAGATACGCAGTATTTT
TRBD1 TRBJ1-2 TRBV5-8 NA CASSLGQGNYGYTF TGTGCCAGCAGCTTGGGACAGGGGAACTATGGCTACACCTTC
NA TRBJ1-5 TRBV6-5 NA CASTQQNQPQHF TGTGCGAGCACACAGCAGAATCAGCCCCAGCATTTT
NA TRBJ1-1 TRBV10-3 NA CAISERRGLGAFF TGTGCCATCAGTGAGCGGCGGGGGCTCGGTGCTTTCTTT
TRBD1 TRBJ1-4 TRBV6-2/TRBV6-3 NA CASSRTGGGEKLFF TGTGCCAGCAGCCGGACAGGGGGAGGGGAAAAACTGTTTTTT
NA TRBJ1-2 TRBV3-1/TRBV3-2 NA CASSLLATTINGYTF TGTGCCAGCAGCCTCCTGGCAACAACGATCAACGGCTACACCTTC
NA TRBJ1-2 TRBV3-1/TRBV3-2 few CASSHLGEGGYGYTF TGTGCCAGCAGCCACCTGGGGGAGGGCGGCTATGGCTACACCTTC
NA TRBJ1-3 TRBV6-1 NA CASSEEVTREISGNTIYF TGTGCCAGCAGTGAAGAGGTGACCCGGGAGATCTCCGGAAACACCATATATTTT
NA TRBJ1-2 TRBV20-1 NA CSASPRGTDYTF TGCAGTGCTAGTCCCCGGGGTACGGACTACACCTTC
NA TRBJ2-2 TRBV2 NA CASSRGTTGELFF TGTGCCAGCTCCCGGGGGACTACCGGGGAGCTGTTTTTT
NA TRBJ2-5 TRBV3-1/TRBV3-2 NA CASSAPGVKTQYF TGTGCCAGCAGCGCCCCCGGAGTTAAGACCCAGTACTTC
NA TRBJ1-3 TRBV18 few CASSPPGATGNTIYF TGTGCCAGCTCACCACCGGGGGCCACTGGAAACACCATATATTTT
NA TRBJ1-1 TRBV25-1 NA CASSGGGTEAFF TGTGCCAGCAGTGGAGGGGGCACTGAAGCTTTCTTT
NA TRBJ1-1 TRBV29-1 NA CSAALQNEAFF TGCAGCGCCGCTCTACAGAATGAAGCTTTCTTT
NA TRBJ1-2 TRBV20-1 NA CSASSLSGIGGYTF TGCAGTGCTAGTAGTTTGTCAGGGATCGGTGGCTACACCTTC
NA TRBJ2-7 TRBV12-2 NA CASRSGGQGSYEQYF TGTGCAAGTCGCTCCGGCGGACAGGGGTCCTACGAGCAGTACTTC
TRBD2 TRBJ2-2 TRBV19 NA CASSILGRAAGELFF TGTGCCAGTAGTATACTGGGGAGGGCGGCCGGGGAGCTGTTTTTT
TRBD1 TRBJ2-2 TRBV30 NA CACQVNRGTGELFF TGTGCCTGTCAAGTAAACAGGGGAACCGGGGAGCTGTTTTTT
NA TRBJ2-3 TRBV7-2 NA CASSLGGEVTDTQYF TGTGCCAGCAGCTTAGGCGGGGAGGTGACAGATACGCAGTATTTT
NA TRBJ2-2 TRBV19 once CAVRQRGAGGELFF TGTGCCGTCAGACAACGTGGGGCCGGCGGGGAGCTGTTTTTT
NA TRBJ1-1 TRBV12-3/TRBV12-4 once CASSLGGRTEAFF TGTGCCAGCAGTTTGGGGGGACGCACTGAAGCTTTCTTT
TRBD2 TRBJ2-1 TRBV7-2 NA CASSLARLAATNEQFF TGTGCCAGCAGCTTAGCGAGGCTAGCGGCCACTAATGAGCAGTTCTTC
TRBD1 TRBJ1-6 TRBV7-2 NA CASSLPPGQGDSPLHF TGTGCCAGCAGCTTGCCCCCGGGACAGGGCGATTCACCCCTCCACTTT
NA TRBJ1-3 TRBV19 NA CASSRGRGGGNTIYF TGTGCCAGTAGTCGCGGCAGGGGCGGCGGAAACACCATATATTTT
NA TRBJ1-2 TRBV12-3/TRBV12-4 once CASSSRGGGYTF TGTGCCAGCAGTTCCAGGGGAGGGGGCTACACCTTC
NA TRBJ1-2 TRBV12-3/TRBV12-4 NA CASSFWSSGYTF TGTGCCAGCAGTTTTTGGAGTTCGGGCTACACCTTC
NA TRBJ2-7 TRBV10-1 NA CASSEDTYEQYF TGCGCCAGCAGCGAAGATACTTACGAGCAGTACTTC
NA TRBJ1-2 TRBV6-5 NA CASTLRWNYGYTF TGTGCCAGCACTCTCCGGTGGAACTATGGCTACACCTTC
NA TRBJ2-7 TRBV19 NA CASSRLLGGSYEQYF TGTGCCAGTAGTCGGCTCCTGGGGGGCTCCTACGAGCAGTACTTC
NA TRBJ2-3 TRBV7-6 NA CASSSSPSPTDTQYF TGTGCCAGCAGCTCCTCCCCTTCCCCCACAGATACGCAGTATTTT
TRBD1 TRBJ2-2 TRBV2 NA CASTGTGNTGELFF TGTGCCAGCACCGGGACAGGGAACACCGGGGAGCTGTTTTTT
TRBD2 TRBJ2-1 TRBV7-8 NA CASSLELAGGGNEQFF TGTGCCAGCAGCTTAGAACTAGCGGGGGGAGGAAATGAGCAGTTCTTC
NA TRBJ2-1 TRBV12-3/TRBV12-4 NA CASRFGRFEQFF TGTGCCAGCAGGTTCGGTCGATTTGAGCAGTTCTTC